Described below is a single T cell receptor beta chain sequence and its context. The method was immunoSEQ multiplex PCR; TCRdb's version includes in-frame clones alone and lacks a portion of them. Seen here are some 5,000 clones, around 80% observed once, and the top ten hold more than 14%. This specimen comes from a study of immune evolution from preneoplasia to lung adenocarcinoma. The germline V gene encodes CDR1 SGHNT and CDR2 YENEEA. The length of the CDR3 is 14 residues. V was pared by 3 bases and J by 0 bases, with 8 bases between. Sequenced: FFPE normal lung tissue adjacent to the tumor. The rearrangement joins TRBV11-3 to TRBJ1-1; a possible D gene is TRBD1 (5 bases). This TCR came from a person aged 45-69 years with lung adenocarcinoma. CDR3 in DNA: TGTGCCAGCAGCTTCGGGACGGTGAACACTGAAGCTTTCTTT. It specifies CASSFGTVNTEAFF.